This T cell receptor (beta chain) emerged from a study of CD8+ T cells in alopecia areata. Points on this clone: Its antigen is not known.

The CDR3 runs 15 residues. CDR1 is MNHNS, CDR2 SASEGT, per germline. The V and J ends lost 1 base and 0 bases respectively, with 8 bases between them. Regarding the study as a whole: When scalp samples are sequenced, resident alphabeta T cells of normal skin are also captured. A single nonresponder leaves the baseline CD8+ expansion link to response uncertain. Higher clonality was seen in lesional scalp than in normal scalp, especially in alopecia totalis/universalis. The study found that many expanded lesional clones persisted in scalp and blood during tofacitinib.

Following RNA extraction, reverse transcription yielded cDNA that acted as the sequencing template. Assay: immunoSEQ multiplex PCR; the TCRdb copy retains only in-frame clones and omits some. This table has approximately 170,000 clones, roughly three fifths appearing once. Treatment reported: oral pan-JAK inhibitor, 5-10 mg twice daily. This sequence joins TRBV6-1 and TRBJ2-3; D is possibly TRBD1 (6 bases). The sequence came from a human donor with alopecia areata. This specimen consisted of CD4+ T cells sorted from blood, obtained at week 4, from a patient treated with tofacitinib. The CDR3 nucleotides read TGTGCCAGCAGTGAAGGTGGACAGAGCACAGATACGCAGTATTTT. This translates into CASSEGGQSTDTQYF.